The next 17 T cell receptor beta chains were all read from a single sample in a study of blood T cell repertoires in COVID-19. TCRdb's copy holds only in-frame clones and misses some; the assay was immunoSEQ multiplex PCR. The sample consists of roughly 180,000 clones, about four fifths of them appearing once. The source material was peripheral blood. The receptor set was obtained from a woman aged 35 to 49 with COVID-19, enrolled during active disease.

This clone was picked up a small number of times. Other nucleotide sequences from this sample produce the same CDR3. The V gene is TRBV5-1, the J gene TRBJ2-3, with 9 nucleotides matching TRBD2. This CDR3 is 15 amino acids long. Germline V gives CDR1 SGHRS, CDR2 YFSETQ. The trim removed 4 bases at V and 5 bases at J, leaving 8 bases unmatched. The CDR3 sequence is CASSLGLAGRDTQYF. Here the CDR3 DNA reads TGCGCCAGCAGCCTCGGGCTAGCGGGAAGAGATACGCAGTATTTT.

The chain recombines TRBV29-1 with TRBJ1-2; D not certain. Trimming left V 5 bases short and J 1 base short, with 5 bases between. CDR1 and CDR2 (germline): SQVTM, ANQGSEA. The CDR3 has 11 amino acids. CDR3 loop: CSVRLNYGYTF. CDR3 coding DNA: TGCAGCGTTCGTCTTAACTATGGCTACACCTTC.

V and J are TRBV30 and TRBJ2-1; 16 bases match TRBD2. Looked up from germline, CDR1 is GTSNPN and CDR2 is SVGIG (reference sequence). J was trimmed by 10 bases and V by 7 bases; bases with no gene match: 13. The CDR3 is 16 amino acids. Here the CDR3 reads CASGTSGGARGREQFF. The CDR3 bases are TGTGCCTCCGGGACTAGCGGGGGGGCCCGAGGCCGCGAGCAGTTCTTC.

The gene calls are TRBV9 and TRBJ1-2, with TRBD1 matching over 8 bases. CDR3 length: 14 residues. The germline CDR1 and CDR2 sequences are SGDLS and YYNGEE. The ends lost 1 base at V and 8 bases at J; junction bases unmatched: 7. The CDR3 DNA is TGTGCCAGCAGCGTATTAGGACAGGGTAACGGCTACACCTTC. Translation: CASSVLGQGNGYTF.

The rearrangement joins TRBV6-6 to TRBJ2-7; D gene ambiguous. CDR3 size: 11 residues. The germline gives CDR1 MNHNY, CDR2 SVGAGI (reference sequence). V lost 6 bases and J lost 3, with 6 bases in between. CDR3 sequence: CASSSNYEQYF. DNA of the CDR3: TGTGCCAGCAGCTCTAACTACGAGCAGTACTTC.

The rearrangement joins TRBV29-1 to TRBJ2-1; no reliable D call. The V gene lost 6 bases and the J gene lost 0 bases, with 12 bases spanning the gap. Per the germline V gene, CDR1 is SQVTM and CDR2 is ANQGSEA. The CDR3 runs 14 residues. The CDR3 protein is CSVLTFSSYNEQFF. In nucleotides, the CDR3 is TGCAGCGTCCTGACTTTCAGCTCCTACAATGAGCAGTTCTTC.

V and J are TRBV3-1 (or the pseudogene TRBV3-2) and TRBJ1-1, with D tentatively TRBD1 (5 bases). The CDR3 has 11 amino acids. Per the germline V gene, CDR1 is LGHDT and CDR2 is YNNKEL (reference sequence). The ends were cut back, 6 bases at V and 8 bases at J, with 10 bases in the middle. The CDR3 spells CASRGGAEAFF. DNA of the CDR3: TGTGCCAGCAGGGGAGGGGCAGAAGCTTTCTTT.

This chain links TRBV6-5 with TRBJ2-3, with unresolved D. Trimming left V 7 bases short and J 5 bases short, with 19 bases between. In germline, CDR1 is MNHEY, CDR2 SVGAGI. This CDR3 spans 15 amino acids. DNA of the CDR3: TGTGCCAGCAACCCATCTTGGAGTCGTGGAGATACGCAGTATTTT. Its protein is CASNPSWSRGDTQYF.

The chain employs TRBV14 and TRBJ1-5; D possibly corresponds to TRBD1 (6 bases). There are 15 residues in the CDR3. Trimming left V 1 base short and J 7 bases short, with 14 bases between. CDR1 is SGHDN and CDR2 is FVKESK in the germline V gene. The CDR3 coding sequence is TGTGCCAGCAGCCAAGGAGGGGGAAGGGGCCAGCCCCAGCATTTT. Translating gives CASSQGGGRGQPQHF. Using reference TRBV14 and TRBJ1-5 for the parts outside the CDR3, the full variable domain is EAGVTQFPSHSVIEKGQTVTLRCDPISGHDNLYWYRRVMGKEIKFLLHFVKESKQDESGMPNNRFLAERTGGTYSTLKVQPAELEDSGVYFCASSQGGGRGQPQHFGDGTRLSIL.

This clone was recorded a few times. This chain connects TRBV19 to TRBJ1-1; 7 positions agree with TRBD1. This CDR3 has 15 residues. V lost 3 bases, J lost 8 bases, and 12 bases stayed unmatched. CDR1 is LNHDA, CDR2 SQIVND, per germline (reference sequence). The DNA of the CDR3 is TGTGCCAGTAGTATCTACGGGACAGACCAAAAAGAAGCTTTCTTT. The encoded protein is CASSIYGTDQKEAFF.

The chain links TRBV7-8 to TRBJ2-1, with 7 nucleotides matching TRBD2. Unmatched junction bases numbered 11, after V lost 5 bases and J lost 7 bases. The CDR3 contains 15 residues. CDR1 and CDR2 from the germline V gene are SGHVS and FQNEAQ. The CDR3 here is CASSPASGGGNEQFF. The CDR3 DNA reads TGTGCCAGCAGCCCCGCTAGCGGAGGCGGGAATGAGCAGTTCTTC.

The chain recombines TRBV12-5 with TRBJ2-2, with 7 bases identical to TRBD2. V shed 0 bases and J 4 bases; nucleotides not matched to a gene: 5. Germline loops: CDR1 LGHNT, CDR2 FRNRAP. The CDR3 has 16 amino acids. CDR3 loop: CASGLVVAGPTGELFF. CDR3 DNA: TGTGCTAGTGGTTTGGTAGTAGCGGGCCCCACCGGGGAGCTGTTTTTT.

This chain joins TRBV28 and TRBJ1-2; TRBD1 is a possible D gene (6 bases). Trimming took 10 bases from V and 4 from J, leaving 13 bases between them. Germline V CDR1 and CDR2: MDHEN, SYDVKM. The CDR3 covers 12 residues. The CDR3 DNA follows: TGTGCCACTCGGACAGCCTCCTATGGCTACACCTTC. This encodes CATRTASYGYTF.

Turning to this clone: A junction end diverges from the germline sequence, so it may reflect a read error. The chain uses TRBV7-7 and TRBJ2-5, with D possibly TRBD2 on 5 matching bases. There are 13 residues in the CDR3. Germline V CDR1 and CDR2: SSHAT, FNYEAQ (reference sequence). The CDR3, as DNA: TGTGCTAGCAGCCCAGCCGACCCGGGAACCCAGTACTTC. Its translation is CASSPADPGTQYF.

This chain's CDR3 is CASSLAAVDTQYF. The CDR3 region has the DNA TGTGCCAGCAGCTTGGCGGCGGTAGATACGCAGTATTTT. The chain is built from TRBV5-4 and TRBJ2-3, with no clear D. The CDR3 is 13 residues long. Trimming removed 0 bases from V and 5 bases from J, with 7 bases in between. CDR1 and CDR2 from the germline V gene are SGHNT and YYREEE (reference sequence).

The chain has TRBV7-8 and TRBJ2-4; 7 bases match TRBD2. The CDR3 is 12 residues long. The V and J ends lost 4 bases and 12 bases, in that order; junction bases with no gene match: 6. Germline-derived CDR1 and CDR2 are SGHVS and FQNEAQ. The CDR3 bases are TGTGCCAGCAGCTCCCCCTTAGCGGGTCAGTACTTC. Translated, it gives CASSSPLAGQYF.

The chain carries TRBV2 and TRBJ1-6; TRBD1 agrees at 9 bases. The V segment lost 3 bases and the J segment 9 bases; nucleotides outside the gene matches: 6. Germline CDR1 and CDR2: SNHLY and FYNNEI. This CDR3 is 15 amino acids long. This chain's CDR3 is CASSDRDRVTSPLHF. For the CDR3, the DNA is TGTGCCAGCAGTGACCGGGACAGGGTAACTTCACCCCTCCACTTT.